Below, 32 T cell receptor beta chains from the same sample are listed, as sequenced in a study of post-analysis software for immune sequencing data. Their antigens remain unidentified. TCR beta cDNA libraries had unique molecular identifiers. TCRdb redid the calling of the PCR reads with MiXCR, one entry per CDR3 protein. Of a few hundred thousand distinct CDR3 sequences in the sample, about 40% were seen once. Study-level results: In patients, five or six TRBV segments were more frequent than in controls, with TRBV5-6, TRBV5-1 and TRBV20-1 among them.

Sequencing was done on a sample of blood. These receptors came from a girl aged 2 to 10 with multiple sclerosis.

In this sample, this clonotype turned up a few times. V usage is TRBV7-9 and J usage is TRBJ2-5, with D perhaps matching TRBD2 (5 bases). The CDR3 consists of 14 residues. Germline values: CDR1 SEHNR, CDR2 FQNEAQ (reference sequence). Trimming removed 5 bases from V and 2 bases from J, with 12 bases in between. The CDR3 region is CASSPGVDQETQYF. The CDR3 DNA follows: TGTGCCAGCAGCCCCGGGGTGGATCAAGAGACCCAGTACTTC.

This chain joins TRBV7-2 and TRBJ2-7; D uncertain. Trimming removed 6 bases at V and 4 bases at J, with 10 bases between. The CDR3 is 12 residues long. Germline loops: CDR1 SGHTA, CDR2 FQGNSA. The chain's CDR3 is CASRAESYEQYF. The DNA of the CDR3 is TGTGCCAGCAGGGCCGAGTCGTACGAGCAGTACTTC.

This chain joins TRBV5-4 and TRBJ2-4; TRBD1 matches at 7 bases. The J call is doubtful: the DNA matches TRBJ2-7 better. The germline V gene encodes CDR1 SGHNT and CDR2 YYREEE (reference sequence). The CDR3 consists of 14 residues. The CDR3 reads CASGDRVRGYEQYF. As DNA, the CDR3 is TGTGCCAGCGGAGACAGGGTCCGGGGATACGAGCAGTACTTC.

The chain combines TRBV4-3 with TRBJ2-4; D unresolved. The CDR3 is made up of 13 amino acids. Trimming left V 1 base short and J 13 bases short, with 14 bases between. The germline V gene encodes CDR1 LGHNA and CDR2 YSLEER. The CDR3 DNA reads as TGCGCCAGCAGCCAAGGGTTAGTCGAGGAGCAGTACTTC. The encoded protein is CASSQGLVEEQYF.

The rearrangement uses TRBV6-5 and TRBJ2-3; D gene unclear. CDR3 length equals 17 residues. Trimming left V 0 bases short and J 0 bases short, with 13 bases between. Germline V lookup: CDR1 MNHEY, CDR2 SVGAGI. CDR3 sequence: CASSYSGLPTSTDTQYF. In nucleotides, the CDR3 is TGTGCCAGCAGTTACTCGGGTCTCCCCACTAGCACAGATACGCAGTATTTT.

The V and J genes are TRBV3-1 and TRBJ2-7; D uncertain. There are 13 residues in the CDR3. In germline, CDR1 is LGHDT, CDR2 YNNKEL (reference sequence). Trimming left V 0 bases short and J 6 bases short, with 9 bases between. The CDR3 DNA reads as TGTGCCAGCAGCCAAGAGGCCAACCCCGAGCAGTACTTC. Translation: CASSQEANPEQYF.

The chain is built from TRBV4-2 and TRBJ2-5; unclear D gene. This CDR3 is built from 16 residues. Germline CDR1 LGHNA, CDR2 YNFKEQ. Trimming took off 0 bases at V and 4 bases at J, with 15 bases between the two ends. The CDR3 sequence is CASSQELAASGETQYF. The CDR3 region has the DNA TGTGCCAGCAGCCAAGAATTGGCGGCTTCAGGAGAGACCCAGTACTTC.

The J gene is TRBJ2-7, the V gene TRBV7-2; TRBD2 matches at 9 bases. J lost 6 bases, V lost 1 base, and 10 bases had no gene match. The CDR3 has 16 amino acids. Germline V CDR1 and CDR2: SGHTA, FQGNSA. Written as DNA, the CDR3 is TGTGCCAGCAGCTTAGTCGCAGCGGGAGGTAATGGCGAGCAGTACTTC. As protein: CASSLVAAGGNGEQYF.

This clonotype has a handful of counts. The chain joins TRBV18 to TRBJ2-1, with 7 bases fitting TRBD2. This CDR3 region has 15 residues. Per germline, CDR1 KGHSH and CDR2 LQKENI. The ends lost 8 bases at V and 0 bases at J; junction bases unmatched: 7. For the CDR3, the DNA is TGTGCCAGCAGCCCCCGCGGGAGCTCCTACAATGAGCAGTTCTTC. This gives the protein CASSPRGSSYNEQFF.

The chain carries TRBV6-5 and TRBJ1-6; no reliable D call. The CDR3 totals 16 residues. Germline lookup yields CDR1 MNHEY and CDR2 SVGAGI. Between the trimmed V and J ends, which lost 0 bases and 0 bases, there was a span of 6 bases. CDR3 DNA sequence: TGTGCCAGCAGTTACTCGTCCAGCTCCTATAATTCACCCCTCCACTTT. Translating gives CASSYSSSSYNSPLHF.

This chain joins TRBV7-2 and TRBJ2-1; 7 positions match TRBD2. Germline lookup yields CDR1 SGHTA and CDR2 FQGNSA. The J segment lost 6 bases and the V segment lost 1 base, leaving 12 bases of the junction unmatched. The CDR3 contains 17 residues. The CDR3, as DNA: TGTGCCAGCAGCTTAGGCAACCGAGCGGGGTCGGGCAATGAGCAGTTCTTC. This sequence encodes CASSLGNRAGSGNEQFF.

The rearrangement links TRBV20-1 to TRBJ1-1; 9 positions agree with TRBD1. The CDR3 runs 15 residues. The germline gives CDR1 DFQATT, CDR2 SNEGSKA (reference sequence). V lost 5 bases, J lost 1 base, and 8 bases stayed unmatched. The CDR3 DNA is TGCAGTGCTTACAGGACAGGGGCCCGGAACACTGAAGCTTTCTTT. As protein: CSAYRTGARNTEAFF.

The rearrangement joins TRBV10-3 to TRBJ2-1, with D perhaps TRBD2 (5 bases). Germline CDR1 and CDR2: ENHRY and SYGVKD. Trimming shortened V by 6 bases and J by 2 bases, and 14 bases separated the two germline ends. This CDR3 comprises 15 residues. DNA for the CDR3: TGTGCCATCAGGGAGGTGGTTACTCCCTACAATGAGCAGTTCTTC. It is translated as CAIREVVTPYNEQFF.

This clonotype was seen only a few times. The chain couples TRBV3-1 to TRBJ2-5; D may match TRBD1 or TRBD2 (5 bases each). The CDR3 length is 14 residues. V shed 0 bases and J shed 2 bases, with 7 bases lying between them. Germline CDR1 reads LGHDT; CDR2 reads YNNKEL (reference sequence). In DNA form, the CDR3 reads TGTGCCAGCAGCCAAGATTGGGGGCAAGAGACCCAGTACTTC. This encodes CASSQDWGQETQYF.

CDR3 residues: CASSPPTRTETQYF. CDR3 in DNA: TGTGCCAGCAGTCCACCGACTAGGACGGAGACCCAGTACTTC. V and J are TRBV28 and TRBJ2-5, with TRBD2 as a possible D gene (6 bases). The V end was cut by 5 bases, the J end by 5 bases, with 15 bases between. This CDR3 comprises 14 residues. From germline, CDR1 is MDHEN and CDR2 SYDVKM.

This clonotype was counted between two and nine times. The V gene is TRBV29-1, the J gene TRBJ1-2, with 9 bases that match TRBD1. The V gene's germline CDR1 is SQVTM and CDR2 ANQGSEA. J gave up 4 bases and V 3 bases, and 9 bases lay outside the gene matches. The CDR3 is 15 residues long. The CDR3 DNA is TGCAGCGTTGAGAGGGGACAGGGCGAAAGCTATGGCTACACCTTC. It yields the protein CSVERGQGESYGYTF.

This clonotype was seen a handful of times. J is TRBJ2-7 and V is TRBV7-2; no reliable D call. The DNA matches TRBJ2-5 better at its end, which makes the J call doubtful. CDR1 and CDR2 (germline): SGHTA, FQGNSA. The CDR3 length is 14 residues. The CDR3 spells CASSLIGEIETQYF. CDR3 nucleotide sequence: TGTGCCAGCAGCTTGATTGGGGAAATAGAGACCCAGTACTTC.

The V call is TRBV6-2 or TRBV6-3, the J call TRBJ1-2; D not certain. Trimming left V 4 bases short and J 0 bases short, with 9 bases between. The germline gives CDR1 MNHEY, CDR2 SVGEGT. The CDR3 contains 14 residues. CDR3 loop: CASSSDGTNYGYTF. In nucleotides, the CDR3 is TGTGCCAGCAGTTCTGACGGTACTAACTATGGCTACACCTTC.

V usage is TRBV12-3 or TRBV12-4 and J usage is TRBJ1-6, with D perhaps TRBD1 (5 bases). Trimming removed 6 bases from V and 7 bases from J, with 13 bases in between. The CDR3 contains 14 residues. CDR3: CASRGGSRNSPLHF. The CDR3 DNA is TGTGCCAGCAGGGGGGGTTCTCGGAATTCACCCCTCCACTTT.

This clonotype has more than one count but fewer than ten. This chain connects TRBV12-3 or TRBV12-4 to TRBJ2-5, with 9 nucleotides matching TRBD2. This CDR3 is 15 amino acids long. V was pared by 4 bases and J by 1 base, with 4 bases of the junction left unmatched. CDR3 residues: CASSSGTSPQETQYF. CDR3 in DNA: TGTGCCAGCAGTTCCGGGACTAGCCCCCAAGAGACCCAGTACTTC.

The V call is TRBV10-3, the J call TRBJ2-3; 7 positions match TRBD1. This CDR3 has 19 amino acids. The germline V gene has CDR1 ENHRY and CDR2 SYGVKD. Trimming took 1 base from V and 6 from J; bases not matched to a gene: 19. The CDR3 sequence is CAISEFLRTGTIRVDTQYF. DNA of the CDR3: TGTGCCATCAGTGAGTTCCTTCGGACAGGAACAATAAGAGTCGATACGCAGTATTTT.

This chain uses TRBV7-7 with TRBJ2-1; TRBD1 might be the D (5 bases). Trimming took 2 bases from V and 8 from J, leaving 10 bases between them. The germline V gene has CDR1 SSHAT and CDR2 FNYEAQ (reference sequence). The CDR3 contains 13 residues. CDR3 in DNA: TGTGCCAGCAGCTTAAGGGGCAGCCATGAGCAGTTCTTC. Amino acids: CASSLRGSHEQFF.

Note on this clonotype: At one end the junction does not follow the germline gene, possibly because of a read error. CDR3 sequence reads: CASSHRPELPVYEQFF. The CDR3 DNA sequence: TGTGCTAGCAGCCATAGACCGGAGCTCCCGGTATATGAGCAGTTCTTC. The chain employs TRBV7-7 and TRBJ2-1; D is ambiguous. The germline V gene encodes CDR1 SSHAT and CDR2 FNYEAQ (reference sequence). The CDR3 totals 16 residues.

The chain links TRBV7-2 to TRBJ2-5; TRBD2 matches 8 bases. The germline V gene has CDR1 SGHTA and CDR2 FQGNSA. After removal of 1 base from V and 6 bases from J, the junction contained 10 bases not matched to a gene. The CDR3 contains 16 residues. CDR3 protein: CASSLVAGTSLQTQYF. CDR3 DNA sequence: TGTGCCAGCAGCTTAGTCGCCGGGACTAGTCTTCAGACCCAGTACTTC.

CDR3 protein: CASSLTHTEMNTEAFF. The CDR3 DNA follows: TGCGCCAGCAGCCTTACCCATACAGAAATGAACACTGAAGCTTTCTTT. The chain carries TRBV4-1 and TRBJ1-1; D ambiguous. Germline V CDR1 and CDR2: MGHRA, YSYEKL. V was shortened by 4 bases and J by 0 bases, with 15 bases between the two germline ends. This CDR3 contains 16 residues.

The genes are TRBV29-1 and TRBJ2-7, with 9 bases aligning to TRBD1. V dropped 5 bases and J dropped 3; count of bases not matched to a gene: 14. Germline V gene lookup returns CDR1 SQVTM and CDR2 ANQGSEA. The CDR3 covers 16 residues. The DNA of the CDR3 is TGCAGCGTTTCACCGGGACAGGGTGCCTCCCTCTACGAGCAGTACTTC. This encodes CSVSPGQGASLYEQYF.

This clonotype was found a few times. The chain is built from TRBV7-2 and TRBJ1-2; 8 bases line up with TRBD1. The J segment lost 3 bases and the V segment lost 11 bases, leaving 8 bases of the junction unmatched. This CDR3 contains 13 residues. Germline V gene sequence: CDR1 SGHTA, CDR2 FQGNSA. The chain's CDR3 is CAGGQGGHYGYTF. The CDR3 DNA reads as TGTGCCGGCGGACAGGGCGGACACTATGGCTACACCTTC.

A remark on this clonotype: A much larger clone differs by one base, so this may be a read error. V is TRBV28 and J is TRBJ2-5, with TRBD2 matching over 9 bases. The junction had 14 bases not matched to a gene; V was cut back by 5 bases and J by 7 bases. The germline CDR1 and CDR2 sequences are MDHEN and SYDVKM. The CDR3 runs to 16 residues. The CDR3: CASSPTTSGVLRTQYF. CDR3 in DNA: TGTGCCAGCAGTCCTACGACTAGCGGAGTGCTACGGACCCAGTACTTC.

The chain uses TRBV4-1 and TRBJ2-4; TRBD1 agrees at 7 bases. The CDR3 spans 18 residues. Unmatched junction bases numbered 12, after V lost 4 bases and J lost 0 bases. Germline-derived CDR1 and CDR2 are MGHRA and YSYEKL. The CDR3 loop is CASSLGQVSSLAKNIQYF. For the CDR3, the DNA is TGCGCCAGCAGCCTAGGACAGGTATCGAGTCTAGCCAAAAACATTCAGTACTTC.

This clonotype turned up a few times. This rearrangement joins TRBV20-1 to TRBJ2-3, with unresolved D. The CDR3 runs to 12 residues. The germline V and J ends were trimmed by 1 base and 4 bases, with 6 bases remaining between them. CDR1 is DFQATT, CDR2 SNEGSKA, per germline (reference sequence). CDR3 nucleotides: TGCAGTGCTAGAGGGTGGGCAGATACGCAGTATTTT. Its protein product is CSARGWADTQYF.

CDR3 DNA sequence: TGTGCCAGCAGCTTAGGTGCCGGGCCCGGGGCCAACGTCCTGACTTTC. Protein sequence: CASSLGAGPGANVLTF. The rearrangement joins TRBV7-7 to TRBJ2-6, with no clear D. The CDR3 contains 16 residues. Germline V lookup: CDR1 SSHAT, CDR2 FNYEAQ (reference sequence). Trimming cost V 1 base and J 4 bases, with 11 bases left between them.

In this sample, this clonotype turned up a few times. The rearrangement joins TRBV6-5 to TRBJ1-4; possible D gene TRBD1, 6 bases. This CDR3 region has 13 residues. The germline V and J ends were trimmed by 2 bases and 10 bases, with 11 bases remaining between them. The V gene's germline CDR1 is MNHEY and CDR2 SVGAGI. The DNA of the CDR3 is TGTGCCAGCAGTTACCTACAGGGCGGAAAACTGTTTTTT. Amino acid sequence: CASSYLQGGKLFF.